A selection of T cell receptor beta chains follows, all from one sample in a study of cytotoxic CD8 clonotypes in ibrutinib-treated CLL. The repertoire was sequenced with immunoSEQ multiplex PCR; TCRdb's copy has only in-frame clones and lacks some. The top ten hold 5.6% of the sample, which has fewer than 300,000 clones, around 76% seen once. Here the sequenced sample was PBMCs, taken at disease progression, from a patient treated with ibrutinib. The receptors derive from a human donor with chronic lymphocytic leukemia. Both conserved end residues are part of each CDR3. The order of the fields is D gene, V gene, J gene, clone size, CDR3 protein, CDR3 DNA. The D gene is left open where the match is weak. Some rows mark clone size as missing; the rest say once, few, many or name a class of expanded clone.

d_gene: -
v_gene: TRBV2
j_gene: TRBJ1-5
abundance: -
CDR3aa: CASSVGRDSNQPQHF
CDR3nt: TGTGCCAGCAGTGTAGGGCGAGATAGCAATCAGCCCCAGCATTTT

d_gene: TRBD1
v_gene: TRBV4-3
j_gene: TRBJ2-3
abundance: once
CDR3aa: CASSQGFTGQGTDTQYF
CDR3nt: TGCGCCAGCAGCCAAGGCTTTACGGGACAGGGTACAGATACGCAGTATTTT

d_gene: TRBD1
v_gene: TRBV9
j_gene: TRBJ2-5
abundance: few
CDR3aa: CASSVGTGLYQETQYF
CDR3nt: TGTGCCAGCAGCGTAGGGACAGGCCTTTACCAAGAGACCCAGTACTTC

d_gene: -
v_gene: TRBV28
j_gene: TRBJ2-5
abundance: -
CDR3aa: CASSSLLLAEKQETQYF
CDR3nt: TGTGCCAGCAGTTCCCTTTTATTGGCAGAGAAACAAGAGACCCAGTACTTC

d_gene: -
v_gene: TRBV2
j_gene: TRBJ1-1
abundance: -
CDR3aa: CASSEARTATEAFF
CDR3nt: TGTGCCAGCAGCGAAGCCCGGACAGCGACTGAAGCTTTCTTT

d_gene: -
v_gene: TRBV6-1
j_gene: TRBJ2-1
abundance: -
CDR3aa: CASSDPGPPKNEQFF
CDR3nt: TGTGCCAGCAGTGACCCGGGACCCCCTAAAAATGAGCAGTTCTTC

d_gene: -
v_gene: TRBV5-1
j_gene: TRBJ2-2
abundance: few
CDR3aa: CASRSDPGELFF
CDR3nt: TGCGCCAGCAGATCCGACCCCGGGGAGCTGTTTTTT

d_gene: -
v_gene: TRBV5-5
j_gene: TRBJ1-4
abundance: once
CDR3aa: CASSQGTNEKLFF
CDR3nt: TGTGCCAGCAGCCAGGGAACTAATGAAAAACTGTTTTTT

d_gene: TRBD2
v_gene: TRBV2
j_gene: TRBJ2-1
abundance: -
CDR3aa: CASSASGSSYNEQFF
CDR3nt: TGTGCCAGCAGTGCTAGCGGGAGCTCCTACAATGAGCAGTTCTTC

d_gene: -
v_gene: TRBV20-1
j_gene: TRBJ1-1
abundance: many
CDR3aa: CSASMYTEAFF
CDR3nt: TGCAGTGCTAGTATGTACACTGAAGCTTTCTTT

d_gene: -
v_gene: TRBV5-5
j_gene: TRBJ1-4
abundance: -
CDR3aa: CASSRDHATNEKLFF
CDR3nt: TGTGCCAGCAGCCGGGACCATGCAACTAATGAAAAACTGTTTTTT

d_gene: TRBD1
v_gene: TRBV5-8
j_gene: TRBJ2-1
abundance: -
CDR3aa: CASSFGTGVNEQFF
CDR3nt: TGTGCCAGCAGCTTCGGGACAGGGGTGAATGAGCAGTTCTTC

d_gene: -
v_gene: TRBV11-2
j_gene: TRBJ1-3
abundance: -
CDR3aa: CASSYEIGRAGGNTIYF
CDR3nt: TGTGCCAGCAGCTACGAAATAGGGAGAGCGGGTGGAAACACCATATATTTT

d_gene: -
v_gene: TRBV9
j_gene: TRBJ1-3
abundance: -
CDR3aa: CASSVDVGVSGNTIYF
CDR3nt: TGTGCCAGCAGCGTAGATGTGGGAGTCTCTGGAAACACCATATATTTT

d_gene: -
v_gene: TRBV5-6
j_gene: TRBJ1-3
abundance: -
CDR3aa: CASSLGGHSGNTIYF
CDR3nt: TGTGCCAGCAGCTTGGGAGGACATTCTGGAAACACCATATATTTT

d_gene: -
v_gene: TRBV12-2
j_gene: TRBJ2-3
abundance: -
CDR3aa: CASRYGDTQYF
CDR3nt: TGTGCAAGTCGCTATGGCGATACGCAGTATTTT

d_gene: TRBD2
v_gene: TRBV18
j_gene: TRBJ2-3
abundance: few
CDR3aa: CASSPYAGGLLDTQYF
CDR3nt: TGTGCCAGCTCACCCTACGCGGGGGGGTTATTAGATACGCAGTATTTT

d_gene: -
v_gene: TRBV7-9
j_gene: TRBJ1-3
abundance: -
CDR3aa: CASSLSGVLSGNTIYF
CDR3nt: TGTGCCAGCAGCCTTTCTGGGGTGCTAAGTGGAAACACCATATATTTT

d_gene: -
v_gene: TRBV5-1
j_gene: TRBJ1-2
abundance: -
CDR3aa: CASSMSGTPILTF
CDR3nt: TGCGCCAGCAGCATGTCCGGGACGCCTATTCTAACCTTC

d_gene: TRBD1
v_gene: TRBV7-8
j_gene: TRBJ1-6
abundance: few
CDR3aa: CASSFGDRGGGSPLHF
CDR3nt: TGTGCCAGCAGCTTTGGGGACAGGGGTGGAGGTTCACCCCTCCACTTT

d_gene: -
v_gene: TRBV18
j_gene: TRBJ2-5
abundance: -
CDR3aa: CASSPSGKETQYF
CDR3nt: TGTGCCAGCTCACCTAGTGGGAAGGAGACCCAGTACTTC

d_gene: TRBD2
v_gene: TRBV5-5
j_gene: TRBJ2-5
abundance: -
CDR3aa: CASSLTSGKGETQYF
CDR3nt: TGTGCCAGCAGCTTGACTAGCGGGAAGGGAGAGACCCAGTACTTC

d_gene: -
v_gene: TRBV2
j_gene: TRBJ2-7
abundance: -
CDR3aa: CASRVSLFIHEQYF
CDR3nt: TGTGCCAGCAGAGTCAGCCTTTTCATCCACGAGCAGTACTTC

d_gene: TRBD1
v_gene: TRBV6-1
j_gene: TRBJ1-1
abundance: -
CDR3aa: CASNDRGWSEAFF
CDR3nt: TGTGCCAGCAATGACAGGGGGTGGAGTGAAGCTTTCTTT

d_gene: -
v_gene: TRBV11-2
j_gene: TRBJ1-6
abundance: -
CDR3aa: CASSLPHNSPLHF
CDR3nt: TGTGCCAGCAGCTTACCCCATAATTCACCCCTCCACTTT